This T cell receptor beta chain originates from a study of cytomegalovirus exposure and HLA in healthy donors. Study-level results: As a later analysis revealed, the rate of TCR association differed by HLA locus, with DRB1 most and HLA-C fewest.

Per the germline V gene, CDR1 is SGHTA and CDR2 is FQGTGA. Trimming removed 0 bases from V and 3 bases from J, with 14 bases in between. The CDR3 sequence is 16 residues long. The PCR ran on 60 Vbeta and 13 Jbeta primers. TCRdb's table, derived via immunoSEQ multiplex PCR, lists solely in-frame clones and lacks some. The table includes about 140,000 clones, over 60% detected once. This clone has just a few counts. Antigen specificity is unknown. Input material: PBMCs. This sequence joins TRBV7-3 and TRBJ1-1, with D perhaps matching TRBD1 (5 bases). The sequence derives from a female donor in good health and CMV-seronegative. The CDR3 DNA is TGTGCCAGCAGCTTAACGCCGGGGGGTCGGGACACTGAAGCTTTCTTT. Translation: CASSLTPGGRDTEAFF.